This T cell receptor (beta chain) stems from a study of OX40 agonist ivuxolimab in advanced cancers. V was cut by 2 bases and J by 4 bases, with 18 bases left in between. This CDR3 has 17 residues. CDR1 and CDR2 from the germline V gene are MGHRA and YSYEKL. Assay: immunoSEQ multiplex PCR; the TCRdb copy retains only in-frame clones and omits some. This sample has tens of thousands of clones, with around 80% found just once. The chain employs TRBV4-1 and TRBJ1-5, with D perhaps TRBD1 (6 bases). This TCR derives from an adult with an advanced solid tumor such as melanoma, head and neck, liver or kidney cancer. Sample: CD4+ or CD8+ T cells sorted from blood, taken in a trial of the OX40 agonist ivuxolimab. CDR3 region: CASSQQPGGTPNQPQHF. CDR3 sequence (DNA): TGCGCCAGCAGCCAACAACCGGGCGGGACACCTAATCAGCCCCAGCATTTT.